The T cell receptor beta chain under discussion was sequenced for a study of T cell repertoires in cytomegalovirus infection. TCRdb re-called the reads through MiXCR, storing one row per CDR3 protein. The sample has approximately 170,000 distinct CDR3 sequences, roughly 14% seen once. V dropped 5 bases and J dropped 4; count of bases not matched to a gene: 10. Germline V gene data show CDR1 as SEHNR and CDR2 as FQNEAQ (reference sequence). This CDR3 region has 18 residues. This clonotype was counted between two and nine times. The receptor comes from a human donor in good health (CMV status not recorded). Some clones in this sample may be carry-over from other donors' samples. The sample was PBMCs. The rearrangement joins TRBV7-9 to TRBJ2-1, with 14 bases identical to TRBD2. This chain's CDR3 is CASSPSRLAGGSYNEQFF. In DNA form, the CDR3 reads TGTGCCAGCAGCCCTTCAAGACTAGCGGGGGGGTCTTACAATGAGCAGTTCTTC.